This TCR beta chain was sequenced in a study of radiation and T cells in renal cell carcinoma. Points on this clone: Antigen specificity is unknown.

Regarding time point: baseline pretreatment blood. Treatment reported: 15 Gy SBRT to primary tumor, nephrectomy 4 weeks later. After SBRT, blood was collected at 2 and 4 weeks, plus baseline. General study points: Top tumor clonotypes rose in blood 2 weeks post-radiation, then contracted. Baseline intratumoral clonotype presence is unknown without pretreatment biopsies.

The CDR3 is 16 residues long. Germline CDR1 is LNHDA and CDR2 is SQIVND (reference sequence). V was trimmed by 3 bases and J by 7 bases, leaving 19 bases between them. The assay was immunoSEQ multiplex PCR, and TCRdb's table has in-frame clones only and misses some. The repertoire consists of around 140,000 clones, with 88% occurring once and the leading ten covering around 4%. This chain links TRBV19 with TRBJ2-1, with no clear D. The source was blood, collected from a patient whose treatment included radiotherapy and nephrectomy. This sequence was found in a woman in her 70s with renal cell carcinoma. This chain's CDR3 is CASSMEPGPWSNEQFF. The DNA of the CDR3 is TGTGCCAGTAGTATGGAACCGGGCCCCTGGTCAAATGAGCAGTTCTTC.